This entry lists 9 T cell receptor beta chains sequenced from one sample in a study of Tregs in tolerant kidney transplant recipients. TCRdb keeps only in-frame clones here, not all; method: immunoSEQ multiplex PCR. This table holds nearly 95,000 clones, 93% found once. Specimen: CD4+ T cells from blood, collected before the transplant. The receptors originated from a human donor who received a combined kidney and bone marrow transplant.

CDR3 in DNA: TGTGCCAGTAGTGTTACCGGGACACACTACGAGCAGTACTTC. Translation gives CASSVTGTHYEQYF. The chain couples TRBV19 to TRBJ2-7; maybe TRBD1 (6 bases). Germline CDR1 reads LNHDA; CDR2 reads SQIVND (reference sequence). V lost 5 bases and J 3 bases, leaving 14 bases between the germline ends. This CDR3 is 14 amino acids long.

The chain recombines TRBV7-9 with TRBJ1-2; D not resolved. This CDR3 has 12 residues. CDR1 SEHNR and CDR2 FQNEAQ come from the germline V gene (reference sequence). V was cut by 5 bases and J by 3 bases, with 7 bases left in between. CDR3 nucleotide sequence: TGTGCCAGCAGCCAACAGCACTATGGCTACACCTTC. This codes for CASSQQHYGYTF.

CDR3 sequence reads: CASSRDSTYEQYF. The CDR3 coding sequence is TGTGCCAGCTCAAGGGACAGTACTTACGAGCAGTACTTC. This chain links TRBV27 with TRBJ2-7; 7 nucleotides line up with TRBD1. The germline V gene has CDR1 MNHEY and CDR2 SMNVEV (reference sequence). The CDR3 loop spans 13 amino acids. Trimming cost V 8 bases and J 4 bases; bases outside gene matches: 8.

J is TRBJ1-6 and V is TRBV5-1; no clear D. Trimming left V 6 bases short and J 7 bases short, with 14 bases between. CDR1 SGHRS and CDR2 YFSETQ come from the germline V gene. The CDR3 consists of 14 residues. The CDR3 region is CASNQGASNSPLHF. The DNA of the CDR3 is TGCGCCAGCAATCAAGGAGCCTCAAATTCACCCCTCCACTTT.

This chain links TRBV27 with TRBJ1-1; TRBD1 agrees at 7 bases. V lost 2 bases and J lost 5; bases outside the gene matches: 5. The CDR3 sequence is 14 residues long. CDR1 is MNHEY, CDR2 SMNVEV, per germline (reference sequence). The CDR3 DNA reads TGTGCCAGCAGTTTAAAGGCAGGGGGTACTGAAGCTTTCTTT. Amino acid sequence: CASSLKAGGTEAFF.

The chain employs TRBV19 and TRBJ2-3, with D perhaps matching TRBD1 (6 bases). This CDR3 has 12 amino acids. Germline V gives CDR1 LNHDA, CDR2 SQIVND (reference sequence). Trimming left V 10 bases short and J 4 bases short, with 12 bases between. CDR3 in amino acids: CATRQVPDTQYF. CDR3 DNA sequence: TGTGCCACTAGACAGGTCCCAGATACGCAGTATTTT.

J is TRBJ2-1 and V is TRBV28; possibly TRBD2 for D (5 bases). CDR3 length equals 16 residues. Trimming took 5 bases from V and 2 from J, leaving 16 bases between them. In germline, CDR1 is MDHEN, CDR2 SYDVKM. The DNA for the CDR3 is TGTGCCAGCAGTCGTGTCACTAGAACCCCCTACAATGAGCAGTTCTTC. Its translation is CASSRVTRTPYNEQFF.

Regarding this clone: Its ends do not fully match the called genes, so a read error is possible. The chain combines TRBV27 with TRBJ1-1, with 7 bases fitting TRBD1. Germline V gene lookup returns CDR1 MNHEY and CDR2 SMNVEV (reference sequence). The CDR3 extends over 13 amino acids. The CDR3 DNA reads TGTGCCAGCAGTTATGTCAGGGGGGCCTTCTTAGGCTTT. As protein: CASSYVRGAFLGF.

V and J are TRBV7-2 and TRBJ2-3; weak D call: TRBD2 (5 bases). This CDR3 is 15 amino acids long. Trimming removed 5 bases from V and 3 bases from J, with 15 bases in between. The germline V gene encodes CDR1 SGHTA and CDR2 FQGNSA. Here the CDR3 reads CASSRDGLLTDTQYF. CDR3 DNA sequence: TGTGCCAGCAGCCGGGATGGACTCTTAACAGATACGCAGTATTTT.